Below are 6 T cell receptor beta chains sequenced from a single sample in a study of blood T cell repertoires in COVID-19. Clones were sequenced by immunoSEQ multiplex PCR, and TCRdb holds only the in-frame ones, with some missing. The sample carries around 64,000 clones, more than 85% recorded once. The specimen was peripheral blood. These receptors were obtained from an elderly man in a cohort sampled during active COVID-19.

The DNA for the CDR3 is TGCGCCAGCAGCTCGGACAGTTCCTCTGGAAACACCATATATTTT. Protein sequence: CASSSDSSSGNTIYF. The chain links TRBV5-1 to TRBJ1-3, with a weak D call TRBD1 (6 bases). The CDR3 extends over 15 amino acids. V was trimmed by 3 bases and J by 0 bases, leaving 10 bases between them. CDR1 is SGHRS and CDR2 is YFSETQ in the germline V gene.

The chain joins TRBV2 to TRBJ2-2; D is possibly TRBD2 (5 bases). The CDR3 runs to 13 residues. V lost 8 bases, J lost 4 bases, and 11 bases lay in between. The germline V gene has CDR1 SNHLY and CDR2 FYNNEI. The CDR3 loop reads CASSGRLTGELFF. CDR3 nucleotide sequence: TGTGCCAGCTCGGGAAGGCTCACCGGGGAGCTGTTTTTT.

The chain recombines TRBV11-2 with TRBJ2-7; possible D gene TRBD2, 5 bases. The length of the CDR3 is 14 residues. Looked up from germline, CDR1 is SGHAT and CDR2 is FQNNGV. Trimming took 5 bases from V and 4 from J, leaving 15 bases between them. The CDR3 nucleotides read TGTGCCAGCAGCACCTTCCCGGGAAATTACGAGCAGTACTTC. This encodes CASSTFPGNYEQYF.

The chain uses TRBV28 and TRBJ2-7, with 8 bases that match TRBD2. The V segment lost 5 bases and the J segment 0 bases; nucleotides outside the gene matches: 9. Looked up from germline, CDR1 is MDHEN and CDR2 is SYDVKM. The CDR3 has 16 amino acids. The CDR3: CASSRSAGGNSYEQYF. Here the CDR3 DNA reads TGTGCCAGCAGTCGCTCCGCGGGAGGCAACTCCTACGAGCAGTACTTC.

CDR3 DNA sequence: TGCGCCAGCAGCCTGAACAGGGGGCTTTCCTCTGGGGCCAACGTCCTGACTTTC. Its translation is CASSLNRGLSSGANVLTF. The chain recombines TRBV5-1 with TRBJ2-6, with 9 bases identical to TRBD1. Germline values: CDR1 SGHRS, CDR2 YFSETQ. CDR3 length equals 18 residues. The V segment lost 4 bases and the J segment 0 bases; nucleotides outside the gene matches: 8.

This clone has just a few counts. The chain employs TRBV7-8 and TRBJ1-1; maybe TRBD1 (5 bases). The germline V and J ends were trimmed by 5 bases and 0 bases, with 10 bases remaining between them. The CDR3 is 14 residues long. Germline CDR1 and CDR2: SGHVS and FQNEAQ. CDR3: CASSRGALNTEAFF. The CDR3 bases are TGTGCCAGCAGCCGAGGGGCCCTGAACACTGAAGCTTTCTTT.